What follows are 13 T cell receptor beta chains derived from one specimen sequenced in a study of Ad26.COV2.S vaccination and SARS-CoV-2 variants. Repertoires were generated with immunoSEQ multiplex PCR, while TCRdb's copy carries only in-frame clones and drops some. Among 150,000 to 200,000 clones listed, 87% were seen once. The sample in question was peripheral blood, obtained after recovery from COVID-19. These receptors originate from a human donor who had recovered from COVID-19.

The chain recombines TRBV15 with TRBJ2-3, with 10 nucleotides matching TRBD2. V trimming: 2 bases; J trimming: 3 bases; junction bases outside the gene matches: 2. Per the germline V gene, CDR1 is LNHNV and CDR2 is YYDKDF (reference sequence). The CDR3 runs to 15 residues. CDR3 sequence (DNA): TGTGCCACCAGCAGAAGGACTAGCGGTACAGATACGCAGTATTTT. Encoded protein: CATSRRTSGTDTQYF.

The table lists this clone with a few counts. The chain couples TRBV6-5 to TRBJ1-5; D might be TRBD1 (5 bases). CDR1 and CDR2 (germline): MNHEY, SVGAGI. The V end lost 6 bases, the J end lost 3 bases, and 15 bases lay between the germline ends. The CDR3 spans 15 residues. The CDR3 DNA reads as TGTGCCAGCAGGCCCCAGGGAGCCTTCAATCAGCCCCAGCATTTT. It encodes CASRPQGAFNQPQHF.

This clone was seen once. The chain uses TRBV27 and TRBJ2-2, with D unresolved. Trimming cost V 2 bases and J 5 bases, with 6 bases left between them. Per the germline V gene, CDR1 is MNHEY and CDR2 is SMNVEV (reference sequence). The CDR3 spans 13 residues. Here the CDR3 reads CASSLGLTGELFF. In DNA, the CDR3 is TGTGCCAGCAGTTTAGGCCTGACCGGGGAGCTGTTTTTT.

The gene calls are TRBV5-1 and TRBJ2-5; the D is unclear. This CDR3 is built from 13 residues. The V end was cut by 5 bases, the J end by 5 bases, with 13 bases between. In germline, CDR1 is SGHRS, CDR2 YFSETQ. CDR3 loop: CASRAPDFETQYF. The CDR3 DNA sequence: TGCGCCAGCAGGGCACCGGATTTCGAGACCCAGTACTTC.

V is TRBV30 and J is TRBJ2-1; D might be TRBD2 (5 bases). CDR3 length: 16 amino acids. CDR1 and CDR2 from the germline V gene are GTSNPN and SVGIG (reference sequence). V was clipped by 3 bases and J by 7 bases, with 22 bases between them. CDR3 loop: CAWRGETENFGNEQFF. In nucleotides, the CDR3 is TGTGCCTGGAGGGGAGAGACGGAGAATTTCGGGAATGAGCAGTTCTTC.

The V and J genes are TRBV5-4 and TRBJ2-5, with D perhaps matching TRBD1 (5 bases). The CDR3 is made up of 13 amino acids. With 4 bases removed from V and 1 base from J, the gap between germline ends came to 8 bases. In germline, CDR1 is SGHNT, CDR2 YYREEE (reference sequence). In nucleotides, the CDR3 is TGTGCCAGCAGCCACAGGTCCCAAGAGACCCAGTACTTC. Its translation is CASSHRSQETQYF.

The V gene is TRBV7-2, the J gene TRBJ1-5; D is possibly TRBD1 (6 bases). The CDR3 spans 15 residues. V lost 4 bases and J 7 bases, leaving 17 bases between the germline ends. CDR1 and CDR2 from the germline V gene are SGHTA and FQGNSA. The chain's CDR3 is CASSWVGGARQPQHF. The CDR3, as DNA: TGTGCCAGCAGCTGGGTAGGGGGTGCAAGGCAGCCCCAGCATTTT.

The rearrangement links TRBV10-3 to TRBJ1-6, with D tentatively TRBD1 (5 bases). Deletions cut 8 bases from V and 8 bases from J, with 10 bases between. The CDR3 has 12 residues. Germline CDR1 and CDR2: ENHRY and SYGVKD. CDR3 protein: CAIRDLDSPLHF. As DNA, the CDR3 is TGTGCCATCCGGGACTTAGATTCACCCCTCCACTTT.

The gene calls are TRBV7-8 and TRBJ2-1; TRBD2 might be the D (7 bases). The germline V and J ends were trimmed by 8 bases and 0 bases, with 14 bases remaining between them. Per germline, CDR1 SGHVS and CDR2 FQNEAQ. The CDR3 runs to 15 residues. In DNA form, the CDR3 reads TGTGCCAGCGATGGGGGGGCCCGCTCCTACAATGAGCAGTTCTTC. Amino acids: CASDGGARSYNEQFF.

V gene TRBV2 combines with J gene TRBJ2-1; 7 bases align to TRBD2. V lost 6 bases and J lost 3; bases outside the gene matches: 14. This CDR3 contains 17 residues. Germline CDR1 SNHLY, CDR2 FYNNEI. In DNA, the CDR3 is TGTGCCAGCAGGGGAGTGAAGAGCGGGACTCTCTACAATGAGCAGTTCTTC. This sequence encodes CASRGVKSGTLYNEQFF.

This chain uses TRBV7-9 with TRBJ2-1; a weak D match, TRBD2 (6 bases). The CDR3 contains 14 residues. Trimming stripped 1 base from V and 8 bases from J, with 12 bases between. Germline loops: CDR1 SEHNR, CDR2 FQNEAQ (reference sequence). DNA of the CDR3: TGTGCCAGCAGCTTAGATGGAGGGGCCTATGAGCAGTTCTTC. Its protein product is CASSLDGGAYEQFF.

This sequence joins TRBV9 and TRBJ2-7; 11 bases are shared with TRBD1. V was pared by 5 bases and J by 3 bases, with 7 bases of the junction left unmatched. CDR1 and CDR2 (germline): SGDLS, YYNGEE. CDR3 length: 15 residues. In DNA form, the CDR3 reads TGTGCCAGCAGTGTGACCGGGACAGGGGGCTACGAGCAGTACTTC. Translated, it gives CASSVTGTGGYEQYF.

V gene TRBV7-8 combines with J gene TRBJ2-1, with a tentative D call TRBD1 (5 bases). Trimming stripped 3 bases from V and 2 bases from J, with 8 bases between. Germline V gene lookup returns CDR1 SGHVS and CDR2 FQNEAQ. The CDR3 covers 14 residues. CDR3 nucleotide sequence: TGTGCCAGCAGCTTGGGGCACCCCTACAATGAGCAGTTCTTC. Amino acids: CASSLGHPYNEQFF. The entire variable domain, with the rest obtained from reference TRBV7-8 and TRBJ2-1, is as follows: GAGVSQSPRYKVAKRGQDVALRCDPISGHVSLFWYQQALGQGPEFLTYFQNEAQLDKSGLPSDRFFAERPEGSVSTLKIQRTQQEDSAVYLCASSLGHPYNEQFFGPGTRLTVL.